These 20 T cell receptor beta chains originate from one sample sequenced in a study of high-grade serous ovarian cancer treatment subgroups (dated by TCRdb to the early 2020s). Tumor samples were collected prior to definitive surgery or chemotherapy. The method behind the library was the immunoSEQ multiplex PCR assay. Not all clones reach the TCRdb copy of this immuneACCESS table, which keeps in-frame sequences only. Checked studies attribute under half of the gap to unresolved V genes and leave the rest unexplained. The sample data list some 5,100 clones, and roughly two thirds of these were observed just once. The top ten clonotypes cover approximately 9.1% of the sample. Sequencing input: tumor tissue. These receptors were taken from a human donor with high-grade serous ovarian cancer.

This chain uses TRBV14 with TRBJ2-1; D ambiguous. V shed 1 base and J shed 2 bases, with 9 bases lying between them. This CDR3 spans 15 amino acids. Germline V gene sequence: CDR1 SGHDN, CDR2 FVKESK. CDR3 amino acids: CASSQAQFPYNEQFF. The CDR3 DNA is TGTGCCAGCAGCCAAGCGCAGTTCCCCTACAATGAGCAGTTCTTC.

DNA of the CDR3: TGTGCCAGCAGCAAAGGGTCAGTTCCCTCCTACTATGGCTACACCTTC. Translation gives CASSKGSVPSYYGYTF. This chain uses TRBV21-1 with TRBJ1-2; the D call TRBD1 from the table was never checked on the DNA. TRBV21-1 is classified as a pseudogene. This CDR3 has 16 residues.

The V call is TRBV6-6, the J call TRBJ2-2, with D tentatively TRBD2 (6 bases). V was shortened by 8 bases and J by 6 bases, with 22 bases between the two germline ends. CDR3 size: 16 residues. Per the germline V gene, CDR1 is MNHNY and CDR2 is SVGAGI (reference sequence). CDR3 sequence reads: CASQGDLGNSAGELFF. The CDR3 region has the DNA TGTGCCAGCCAAGGGGACTTGGGGAATTCCGCCGGGGAGCTGTTTTTT.

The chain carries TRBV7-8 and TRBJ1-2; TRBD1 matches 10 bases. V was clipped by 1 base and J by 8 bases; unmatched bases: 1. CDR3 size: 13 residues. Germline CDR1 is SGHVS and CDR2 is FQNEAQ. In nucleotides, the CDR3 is TGTGCCAGCAGCTTAGGGGACAGGGGCGGCTACACCTTC. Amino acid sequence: CASSLGDRGGYTF.

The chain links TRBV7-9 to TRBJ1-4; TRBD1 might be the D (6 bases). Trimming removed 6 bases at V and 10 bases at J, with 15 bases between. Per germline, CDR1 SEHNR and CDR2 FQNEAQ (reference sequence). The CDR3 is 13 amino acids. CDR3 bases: TGTGCCAGCAGAACAGGGCTCGGTGGAAAACTGTTTTTT. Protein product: CASRTGLGGKLFF.

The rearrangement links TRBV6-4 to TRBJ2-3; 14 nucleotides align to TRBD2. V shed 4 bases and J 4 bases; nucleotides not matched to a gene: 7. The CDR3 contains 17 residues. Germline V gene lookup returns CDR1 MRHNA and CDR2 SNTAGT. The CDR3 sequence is CASSAGTSGREADTQYF. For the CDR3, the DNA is TGTGCCAGCAGTGCCGGGACTAGCGGGAGAGAAGCAGATACGCAGTATTTT.

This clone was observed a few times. This CDR3 reads CASSYRGVSYEQYF. Here the CDR3 DNA reads TGTGCCAGCAGTTACCGGGGAGTTTCCTACGAGCAGTACTTC. The V gene is TRBV6-5, the J gene TRBJ2-7; perhaps TRBD2 as D (5 bases). Trimming pared 2 bases from V and 1 base from J, leaving 9 bases between. CDR1 and CDR2 (germline): MNHEY, SVGAGI. The CDR3 is 14 amino acids.

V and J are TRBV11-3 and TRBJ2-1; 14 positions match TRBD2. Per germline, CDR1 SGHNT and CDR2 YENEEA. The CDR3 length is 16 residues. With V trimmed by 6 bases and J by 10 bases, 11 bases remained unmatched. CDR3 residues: CASSDSGTSGREEQFF. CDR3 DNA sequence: TGTGCCAGCAGTGATTCCGGGACTAGCGGGAGAGAGGAGCAGTTCTTC.

DNA of the CDR3: TGTGCCAGCAGCTTATCAGCGAGCTCCTACAATGAGCAGTTCTTC. Translating gives CASSLSASSYNEQFF. This sequence joins TRBV7-3 and TRBJ2-1; D is ambiguous. Germline V gene data show CDR1 as SGHTA and CDR2 as FQGTGA. The CDR3 loop spans 15 amino acids. Between the trimmed V and J ends, which lost 2 bases and 0 bases, there was a span of 8 bases.

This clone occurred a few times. The CDR3 region has the DNA TGTGCCAGCAGTCCCCGGGGGCGAACTGAAGCTTTCTTT. It specifies CASSPRGRTEAFF. This sequence joins TRBV6-5 and TRBJ1-1; D is possibly TRBD1 (6 bases). Germline values: CDR1 MNHEY, CDR2 SVGAGI. V was pared by 5 bases and J by 5 bases, with 12 bases between. This CDR3 is built from 13 residues.

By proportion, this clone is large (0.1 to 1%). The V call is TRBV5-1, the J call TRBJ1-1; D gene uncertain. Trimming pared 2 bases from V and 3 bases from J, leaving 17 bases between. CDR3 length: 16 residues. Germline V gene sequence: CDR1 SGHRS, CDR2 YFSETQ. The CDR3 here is CASSFGIGSIDTEAFF. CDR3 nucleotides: TGCGCCAGCAGCTTCGGGATAGGCAGTATCGACACTGAAGCTTTCTTT.

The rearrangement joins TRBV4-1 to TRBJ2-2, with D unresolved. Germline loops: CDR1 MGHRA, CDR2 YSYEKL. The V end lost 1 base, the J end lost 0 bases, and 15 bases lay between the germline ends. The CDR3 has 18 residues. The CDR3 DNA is TGCGCCAGCAGCCAAGTCCTCCTGGGTTCCTCGAACACCGGGGAGCTGTTTTTT. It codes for CASSQVLLGSSNTGELFF.

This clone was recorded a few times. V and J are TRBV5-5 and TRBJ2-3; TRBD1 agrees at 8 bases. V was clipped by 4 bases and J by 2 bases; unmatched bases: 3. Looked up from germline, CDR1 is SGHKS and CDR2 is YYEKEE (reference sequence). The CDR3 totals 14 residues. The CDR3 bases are TGTGCCAGCAGCCCGGACAGGGACACAGATACGCAGTATTTT. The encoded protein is CASSPDRDTDTQYF.

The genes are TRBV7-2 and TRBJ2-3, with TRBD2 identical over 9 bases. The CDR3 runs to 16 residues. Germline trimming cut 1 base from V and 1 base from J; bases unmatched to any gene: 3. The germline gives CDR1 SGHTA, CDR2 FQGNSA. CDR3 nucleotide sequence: TGTGCCAGCAGCTTAGTAGCGGGAGCCCGCACAGATACGCAGTATTTT. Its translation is CASSLVAGARTDTQYF.

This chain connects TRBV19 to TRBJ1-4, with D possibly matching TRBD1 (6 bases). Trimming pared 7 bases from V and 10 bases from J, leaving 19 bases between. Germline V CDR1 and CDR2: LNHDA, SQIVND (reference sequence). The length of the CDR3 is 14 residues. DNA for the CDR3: TGTGCCAGTAAAGGCGACAGGTCAACGGGAAAACTGTTTTTT. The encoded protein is CASKGDRSTGKLFF. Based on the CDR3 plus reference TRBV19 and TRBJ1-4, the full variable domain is DGGITQSPKYLFRKEGQNVTLSCEQNLNHDAMYWYRQDPGQGLRLIYYSQIVNDFQKGDIAEGYSVSREKKESFPLTVTSAQKNPTAFYLCASKGDRSTGKLFFGSGTQLSVL.

CDR3 DNA sequence: TGTGCCAGCAGCTTTCGGGATGCAACCAAAAACATTCAGTACTTC. Residues: CASSFRDATKNIQYF. The chain combines TRBV7-9 with TRBJ2-4; TRBD2 might be the D (5 bases). CDR3 length equals 15 residues. The V gene's germline CDR1 is SEHNR and CDR2 FQNEAQ (reference sequence). The V end was cut by 3 bases, the J end by 2 bases, with 11 bases between.

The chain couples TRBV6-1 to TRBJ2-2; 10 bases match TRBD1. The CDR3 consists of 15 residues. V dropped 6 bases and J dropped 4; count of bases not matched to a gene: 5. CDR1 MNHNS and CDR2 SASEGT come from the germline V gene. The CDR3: CASRLRQGATGELFF. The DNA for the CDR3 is TGTGCCAGCAGGCTGAGACAGGGGGCCACCGGGGAGCTGTTTTTT.

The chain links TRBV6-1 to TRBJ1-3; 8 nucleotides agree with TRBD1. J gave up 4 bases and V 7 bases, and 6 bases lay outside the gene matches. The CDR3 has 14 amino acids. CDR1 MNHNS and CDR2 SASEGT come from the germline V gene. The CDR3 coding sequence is TGTGCCAGCAAATGGACAGGGAAAGGAAACACCATATATTTT. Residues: CASKWTGKGNTIYF.

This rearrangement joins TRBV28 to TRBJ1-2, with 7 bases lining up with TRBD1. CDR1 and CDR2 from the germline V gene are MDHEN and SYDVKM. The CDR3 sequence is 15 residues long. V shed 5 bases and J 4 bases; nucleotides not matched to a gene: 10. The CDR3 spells CASSAGQPDFYGYTF. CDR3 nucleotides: TGTGCCAGCAGTGCGGGACAGCCGGATTTCTATGGCTACACCTTC.

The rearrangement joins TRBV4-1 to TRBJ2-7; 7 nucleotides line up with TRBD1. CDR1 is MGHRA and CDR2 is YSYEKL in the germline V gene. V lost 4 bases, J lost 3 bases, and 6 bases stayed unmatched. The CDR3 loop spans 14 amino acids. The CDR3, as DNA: TGCGCCAGCAGCCCCCCGGGACAGAACTACGAGCAGTACTTC. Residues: CASSPPGQNYEQYF.